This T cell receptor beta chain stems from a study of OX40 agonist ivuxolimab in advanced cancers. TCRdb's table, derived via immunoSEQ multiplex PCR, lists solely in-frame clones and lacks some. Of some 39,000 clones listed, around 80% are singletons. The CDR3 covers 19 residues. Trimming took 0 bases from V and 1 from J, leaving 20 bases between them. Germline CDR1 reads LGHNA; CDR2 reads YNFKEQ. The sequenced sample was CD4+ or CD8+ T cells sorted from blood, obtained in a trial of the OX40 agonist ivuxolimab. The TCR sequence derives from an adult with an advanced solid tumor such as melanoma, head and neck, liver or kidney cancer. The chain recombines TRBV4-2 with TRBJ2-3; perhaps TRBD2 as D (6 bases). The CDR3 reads CASSQEFGAWTTRTDTQYF. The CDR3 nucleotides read TGTGCCAGCAGCCAAGAATTTGGGGCTTGGACTACCCGCACAGATACGCAGTATTTT.